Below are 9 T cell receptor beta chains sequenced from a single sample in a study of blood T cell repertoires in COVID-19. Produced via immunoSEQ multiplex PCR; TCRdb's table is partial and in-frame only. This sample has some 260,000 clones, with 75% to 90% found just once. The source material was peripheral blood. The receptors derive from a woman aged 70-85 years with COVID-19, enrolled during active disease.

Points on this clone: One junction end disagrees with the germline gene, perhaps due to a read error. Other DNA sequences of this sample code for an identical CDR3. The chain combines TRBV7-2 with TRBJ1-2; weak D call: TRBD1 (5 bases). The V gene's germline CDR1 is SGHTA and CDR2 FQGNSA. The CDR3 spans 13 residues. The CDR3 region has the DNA TGTGCCAGCAGTTTAGACAGTAACTATGGCTACACCTTC. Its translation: CASSLDSNYGYTF.

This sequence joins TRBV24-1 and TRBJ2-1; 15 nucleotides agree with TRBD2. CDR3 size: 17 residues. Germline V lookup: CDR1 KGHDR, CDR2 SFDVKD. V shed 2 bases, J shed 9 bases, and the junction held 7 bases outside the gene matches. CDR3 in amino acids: CATSDSLPGLAGGEQFF. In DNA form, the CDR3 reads TGTGCCACCAGTGATTCCCTCCCGGGACTAGCGGGAGGTGAGCAGTTCTTC.

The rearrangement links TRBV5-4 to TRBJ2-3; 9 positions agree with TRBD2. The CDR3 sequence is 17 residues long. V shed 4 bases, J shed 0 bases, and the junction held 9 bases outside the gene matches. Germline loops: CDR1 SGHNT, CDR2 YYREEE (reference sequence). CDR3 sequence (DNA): TGTGCCAGCAGCACGAGGACTAGCGCAACTAGCACAGATACGCAGTATTTT. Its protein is CASSTRTSATSTDTQYF.

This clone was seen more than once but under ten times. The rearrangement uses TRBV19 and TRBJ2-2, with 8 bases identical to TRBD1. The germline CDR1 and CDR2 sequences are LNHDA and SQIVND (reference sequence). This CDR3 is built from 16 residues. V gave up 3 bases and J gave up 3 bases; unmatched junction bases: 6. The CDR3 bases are TGTGCCAGTAGTATGCAGGGGGCAGGTGACACCGGGGAGCTGTTTTTT. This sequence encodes CASSMQGAGDTGELFF.

The CDR3 reads CASSPKGRPSASDTQYF. The CDR3 DNA follows: TGCGCCAGCAGCCCTAAAGGCCGGCCTAGCGCGTCAGATACGCAGTATTTT. This chain links TRBV4-1 with TRBJ2-3; a possible D gene is TRBD2 (6 bases). CDR1 and CDR2 from the germline V gene are MGHRA and YSYEKL. This CDR3 is 17 amino acids long. The V end lost 4 bases, the J end lost 4 bases, and 21 bases lay between the germline ends.

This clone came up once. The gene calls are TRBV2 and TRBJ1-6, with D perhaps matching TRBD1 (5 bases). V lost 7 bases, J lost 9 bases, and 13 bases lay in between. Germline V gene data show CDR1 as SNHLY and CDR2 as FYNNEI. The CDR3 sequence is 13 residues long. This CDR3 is CASITREGSPLHF. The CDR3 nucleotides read TGTGCCAGCATTACCAGGGAAGGTTCACCCCTCCACTTT.

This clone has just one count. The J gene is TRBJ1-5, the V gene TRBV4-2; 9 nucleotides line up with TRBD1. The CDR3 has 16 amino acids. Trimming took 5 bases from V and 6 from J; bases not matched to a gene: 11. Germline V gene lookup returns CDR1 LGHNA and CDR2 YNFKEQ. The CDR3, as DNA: TGTGCCAGCAGCGCGCGGACAGGGGTTGGAAGTCAGCCCCAGCATTTT. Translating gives CASSARTGVGSQPQHF.

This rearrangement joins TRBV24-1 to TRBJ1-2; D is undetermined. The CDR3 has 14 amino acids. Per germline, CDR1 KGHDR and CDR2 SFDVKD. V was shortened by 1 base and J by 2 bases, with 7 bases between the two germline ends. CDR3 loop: CATSDFSSNYGYTF. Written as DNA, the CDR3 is TGTGCCACCAGTGATTTCTCCTCCAACTATGGCTACACCTTC.

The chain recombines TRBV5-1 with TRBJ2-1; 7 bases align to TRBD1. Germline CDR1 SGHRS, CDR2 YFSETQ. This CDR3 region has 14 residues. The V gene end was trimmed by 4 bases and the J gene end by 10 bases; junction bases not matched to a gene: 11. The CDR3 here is CASSAGYRGGEQFF. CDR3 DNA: TGCGCCAGCAGCGCGGGCTACAGGGGTGGAGAGCAGTTCTTC.